This TCR beta chain stems from a study of cytotoxic CD8 clonotypes in ibrutinib-treated CLL. Whole-study results and caveats: Baseline-level clonality went beyond age-matched healthy donors and moved in step with circulating CD8+ T-cell counts. Treatment left the uncommon public clonotypes either contracted or stable in frequency. Increased clonality at ibrutinib response gave way to a return toward baseline at progression.

Concerning this clone itself: The antigen is not known.

Sequencing used immunoSEQ multiplex PCR; TCRdb keeps in-frame clones, though not all of them. The sample consists of 150,000 to 200,000 clones, approximately 91% of them appearing once. This CDR3 is 13 amino acids long. Deletions cut 0 bases from V and 7 bases from J, with 10 bases between. Per germline, CDR1 MNHEY and CDR2 SMNVEV (reference sequence). This TCR came from a human donor with chronic lymphocytic leukemia. The input for sequencing was PBMCs, taken at disease progression, from a patient treated with ibrutinib. V usage is TRBV27 and J usage is TRBJ2-7, with D hard to call. The chain's CDR3 is CASSLSTRVEQYF. CDR3 nucleotides: TGTGCCAGCAGTTTATCTACAAGGGTGGAGCAGTACTTC.